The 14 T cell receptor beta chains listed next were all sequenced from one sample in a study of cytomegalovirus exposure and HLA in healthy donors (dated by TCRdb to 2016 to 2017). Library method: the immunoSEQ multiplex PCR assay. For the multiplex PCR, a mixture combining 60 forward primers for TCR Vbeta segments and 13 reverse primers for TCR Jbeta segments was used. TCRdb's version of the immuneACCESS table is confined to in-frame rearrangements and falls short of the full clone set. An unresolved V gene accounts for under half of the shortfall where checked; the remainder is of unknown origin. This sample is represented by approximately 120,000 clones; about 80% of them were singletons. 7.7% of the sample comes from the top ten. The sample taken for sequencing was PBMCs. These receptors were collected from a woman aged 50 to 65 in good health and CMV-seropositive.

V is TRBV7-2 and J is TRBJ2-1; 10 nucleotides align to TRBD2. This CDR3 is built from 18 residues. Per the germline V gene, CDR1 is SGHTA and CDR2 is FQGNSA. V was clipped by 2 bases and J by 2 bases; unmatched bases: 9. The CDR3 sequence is CASSLTAGLAFPYNEQFF. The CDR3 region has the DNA TGTGCCAGCAGCTTAACCGCGGGACTAGCGTTCCCCTACAATGAGCAGTTCTTC.

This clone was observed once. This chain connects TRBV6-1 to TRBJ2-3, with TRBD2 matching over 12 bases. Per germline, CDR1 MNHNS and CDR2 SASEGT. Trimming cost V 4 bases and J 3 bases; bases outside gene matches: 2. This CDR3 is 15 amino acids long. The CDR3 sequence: CASSVTSGRTDTQYF. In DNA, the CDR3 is TGTGCCAGCAGTGTCACTAGCGGGAGGACAGATACGCAGTATTTT.

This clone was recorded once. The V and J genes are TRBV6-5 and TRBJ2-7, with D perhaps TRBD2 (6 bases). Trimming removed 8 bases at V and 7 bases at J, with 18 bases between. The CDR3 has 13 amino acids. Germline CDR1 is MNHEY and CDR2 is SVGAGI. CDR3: CASRGTGPGEQYF. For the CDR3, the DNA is TGTGCCAGCCGCGGGACTGGTCCGGGGGAGCAGTACTTC.

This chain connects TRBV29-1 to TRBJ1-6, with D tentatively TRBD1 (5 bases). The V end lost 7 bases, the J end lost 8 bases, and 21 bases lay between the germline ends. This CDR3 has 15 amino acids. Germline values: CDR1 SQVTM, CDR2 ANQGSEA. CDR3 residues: CSGAALGGADSPLHF. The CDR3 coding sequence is TGCAGCGGGGCGGCGCTCGGCGGGGCGGATTCACCCCTCCACTTT.

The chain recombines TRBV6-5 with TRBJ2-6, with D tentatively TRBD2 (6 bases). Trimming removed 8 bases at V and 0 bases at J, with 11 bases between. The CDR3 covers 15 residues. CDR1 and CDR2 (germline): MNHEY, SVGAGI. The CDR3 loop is CASSRGSSGANVLTF. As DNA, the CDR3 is TGTGCCAGCTCTCGGGGGAGCTCTGGGGCCAACGTCCTGACTTTC.

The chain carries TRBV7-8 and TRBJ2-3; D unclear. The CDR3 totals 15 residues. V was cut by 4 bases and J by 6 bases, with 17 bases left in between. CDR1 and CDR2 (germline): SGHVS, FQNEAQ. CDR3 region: CASSSSGSSRDTQYF. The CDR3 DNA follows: TGTGCCAGCAGCTCCTCCGGGTCCTCAAGGGATACGCAGTATTTT.

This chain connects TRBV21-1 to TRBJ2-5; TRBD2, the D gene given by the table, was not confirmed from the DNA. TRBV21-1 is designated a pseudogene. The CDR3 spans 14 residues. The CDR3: CASCPRGGRETQYF. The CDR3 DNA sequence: TGTGCCAGCTGCCCCCGCGGGGGCAGGGAGACCCAGTACTTC.

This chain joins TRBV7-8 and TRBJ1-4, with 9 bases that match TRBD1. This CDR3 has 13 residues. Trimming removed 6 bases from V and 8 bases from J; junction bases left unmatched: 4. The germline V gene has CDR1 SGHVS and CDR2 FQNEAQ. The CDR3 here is CASRRTGVEKLFF. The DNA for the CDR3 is TGTGCCAGCAGGCGGACAGGGGTAGAAAAACTGTTTTTT.

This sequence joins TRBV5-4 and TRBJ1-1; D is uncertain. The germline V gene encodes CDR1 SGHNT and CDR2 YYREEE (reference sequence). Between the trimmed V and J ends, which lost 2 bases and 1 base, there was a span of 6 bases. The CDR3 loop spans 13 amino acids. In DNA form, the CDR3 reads TGTGCCAGCAGCTTTTCCGGGAACACTGAAGCTTTCTTT. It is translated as CASSFSGNTEAFF.

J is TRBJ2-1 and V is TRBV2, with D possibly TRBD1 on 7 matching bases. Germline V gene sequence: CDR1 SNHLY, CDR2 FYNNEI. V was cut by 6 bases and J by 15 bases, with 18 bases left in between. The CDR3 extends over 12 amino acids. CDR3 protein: CASRGGQLLAFF. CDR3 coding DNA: TGTGCCAGCAGGGGGGGACAGCTGCTTGCGTTCTTC. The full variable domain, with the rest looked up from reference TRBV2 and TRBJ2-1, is EPEVTQTPSHQVTQMGQEVILRCVPISNHLYFYWYRQILGQKVEFLVSFYNNEISEKSEIFDDQFSVERPDGSNFTLKIRSTKLEDSAMYFCASRGGQLLAFFGPGTRLTVL.

This CDR3 is CATSRDRLADEQYF. In nucleotides, the CDR3 is TGTGCCACCAGCAGAGATCGGCTAGCGGACGAGCAGTACTTC. This chain joins TRBV15 and TRBJ2-7, with TRBD2 matching over 7 bases. The CDR3 consists of 14 residues. Germline V lookup: CDR1 LNHNV, CDR2 YYDKDF (reference sequence). Trimming at V came to 0 bases and at J to 5 bases, leaving 4 bases not matched to a gene.

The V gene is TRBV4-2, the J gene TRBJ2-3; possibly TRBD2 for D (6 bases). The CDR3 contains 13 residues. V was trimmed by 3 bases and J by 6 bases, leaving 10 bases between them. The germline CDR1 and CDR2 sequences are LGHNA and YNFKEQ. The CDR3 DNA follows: TGTGCCAGCAGCCAGGCGGGACCCGATACGCAGTATTTT. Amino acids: CASSQAGPDTQYF.

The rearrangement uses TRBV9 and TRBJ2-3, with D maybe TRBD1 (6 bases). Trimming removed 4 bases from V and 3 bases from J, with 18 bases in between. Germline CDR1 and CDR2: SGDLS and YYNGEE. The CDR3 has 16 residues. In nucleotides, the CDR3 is TGTGCCAGCAGCCCCCTTGCCCCAGGGGAGACAGATACGCAGTATTTT. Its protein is CASSPLAPGETDTQYF. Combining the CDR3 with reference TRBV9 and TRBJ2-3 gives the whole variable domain DSGVTQTPKHLITATGQRVTLRCSPRSGDLSVYWYQQSLDQGLQFLIQYYNGEERAKGNILERFSAQQFPDLHSELNLSSLELGDSALYFCASSPLAPGETDTQYFGPGTRLTVL.

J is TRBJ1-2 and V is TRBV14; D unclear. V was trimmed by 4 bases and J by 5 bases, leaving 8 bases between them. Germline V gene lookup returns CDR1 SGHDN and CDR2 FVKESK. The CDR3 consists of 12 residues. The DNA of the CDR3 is TGTGCCAGCAGCCGAGGGCCTTATGGCTACACCTTC. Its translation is CASSRGPYGYTF.